The 17 T cell receptor beta chains presented below share a single source sample, sequenced in a study of glioma-infiltrating T cells. TCR alpha and beta CDR3 regions were amplified from RNA using iRepertoire nested multiplex PCR. One entry per CDR3 protein results from TCRdb running MiXCR on the multiplex PCR reads. The sample includes about 130,000 distinct CDR3 sequences, around 25% seen only once; the top ten take about a quarter. Material for sequencing was glioma tissue, nonneoplastic brain tissue, or PBMCs (not recorded which). The origin of the receptors is a human donor with low-grade glioma or glioblastoma, undergoing nonglioma brain surgery, or in good health (not recorded which).

This clonotype was seen repeatedly, ten times or more. V gene TRBV6-2 or TRBV6-3 combines with J gene TRBJ2-7, with D perhaps matching TRBD1 (6 bases). Germline-derived CDR1 and CDR2 are MNHEY and SVGEGT. V was clipped by 0 bases and J by 0 bases, with 18 bases between them. The CDR3 sequence is 18 residues long. CDR3 nucleotides: TGTGCCAGCAGTTACTCGAATATTGGGGGCCGAAGCTCCTACGAGCAGTACGTC. Its translation is CASSYSNIGGRSSYEQYV.

This clonotype has ten or more counts. The chain recombines TRBV7-2 with TRBJ2-2; D may be TRBD1 or TRBD2 (6 bases each). CDR1 is SGHTA and CDR2 is FQGNSA in the germline V gene. The CDR3 loop spans 16 amino acids. Trimming shortened V by 2 bases and J by 1 base, and 11 bases separated the two germline ends. The CDR3 loop is CASSLWGAGNTGELFF. DNA of the CDR3: TGTGCCAGCAGCTTATGGGGGGCGGGGAACACCGGGGAGCTGTTTTTT.

The V gene is TRBV9, the J gene TRBJ2-1; 8 bases line up with TRBD2. The CDR3 is made up of 16 amino acids. With V trimmed by 7 bases and J by 0 bases, 9 bases remained unmatched. CDR1 and CDR2 from the germline V gene are SGDLS and YYNGEE. The CDR3 nucleotides are TGTGCCAGCGACTCCCAGCGGGGGTTCTCCTACAATGAGCAGTTCTTC. Its protein product is CASDSQRGFSYNEQFF.

This clonotype was counted between two and nine times. This chain connects TRBV3-1 to TRBJ1-2; D remains unclear. Germline-derived CDR1 and CDR2 are LGHDT and YNNKEL (reference sequence). V dropped 1 base and J dropped 4 bases, with 10 bases sitting between them. The CDR3 is 14 amino acids. The CDR3 sequence: CASSQATVIYGYTF. DNA of the CDR3: TGTGCCAGCAGCCAAGCTACGGTGATCTATGGCTACACCTTC.

This chain links TRBV7-3 with TRBJ1-1; unclear D gene. Deletions cut 5 bases from V and 1 base from J, with 14 bases between. This CDR3 is built from 15 residues. CDR1 is SGHTA and CDR2 is FQGTGA in the germline V gene. CDR3 DNA: TGTGCCAGCAGCCTAAACCGGGCTCCGAACACTGAAGCTTTCTTT. This codes for CASSLNRAPNTEAFF.

This clonotype showed up many times. This chain links TRBV20-1 with TRBJ2-7; D tentatively fits TRBD1 or TRBD2 (5 bases each). The CDR3 sequence is 13 residues long. The V gene's germline CDR1 is DFQATT and CDR2 SNEGSKA (reference sequence). Deletions cut 3 bases from V and 5 bases from J, with 14 bases between. DNA of the CDR3: TGCAGTGCTAGGGGGACCGGAGGCCACGAGCAGTACGTC. Translating gives CSARGTGGHEQYV.

V gene TRBV18 combines with J gene TRBJ1-1; D ambiguous. CDR1 is KGHSH, CDR2 LQKENI, per germline. Trimming stripped 2 bases from V and 1 base from J, with 8 bases between. The CDR3 totals 14 residues. The CDR3 DNA reads TGTGCCAGCTCACCAAAGTTGGAGAACACTGAAGCTTTCTTT. This encodes CASSPKLENTEAFF.

About this clonotype: This may be a read error, as it is one base from a much larger clone. The chain has TRBV2 and TRBJ1-1; maybe TRBD1 (5 bases). CDR3 length: 14 residues. The germline gives CDR1 SNHLY, CDR2 FYNNEI. Trimming removed 6 bases from V and 4 bases from J, with 15 bases in between. The CDR3 nucleotides are TGTGCCAGCAGGCCAGGTGGGGGAGTCACTGAAGCTTTCTTT. It translates to CASRPGGGVTEAFF.

This clonotype was seen a few times. This chain connects TRBV14 to TRBJ1-2; D gene uncertain. Germline lookup yields CDR1 SGHDN and CDR2 FVKESK. The CDR3 totals 14 residues. The V end was cut by 0 bases, the J end by 3 bases, with 8 bases between. The CDR3 region has the DNA TGTGCCAGCAGCCAAGAACAAAGGGACTATGGCTACACCTTC. Translating it yields CASSQEQRDYGYTF. The variable domain in full, with the rest retrieved from reference TRBV14 and TRBJ1-2, is EAGVTQFPSHSVIEKGQTVTLRCDPISGHDNLYWYRRVMGKEIKFLLHFVKESKQDESGMPNNRFLAERTGGTYSTLKVQPAELEDSGVYFCASSQEQRDYGYTFGSGTRLTVV.

This clonotype was observed at least ten times. The V call is TRBV27, the J call TRBJ2-1, with TRBD1 identical over 7 bases. The CDR3 is 16 residues long. From germline, CDR1 is MNHEY and CDR2 SMNVEV (reference sequence). V shed 3 bases, J shed 4 bases, and the junction held 9 bases outside the gene matches. In DNA, the CDR3 is TGTGCCAGCAGTTTGCCTCCGGGACAGCGTTACAATGAGCAGTTCTTC. It codes for CASSLPPGQRYNEQFF.

This clonotype has just a few counts. The J gene is TRBJ1-5, the V gene TRBV2; a possible D gene is TRBD1 (5 bases). Trimming stripped 1 base from V and 7 bases from J, with 8 bases between. There are 13 residues in the CDR3. Germline V gene sequence: CDR1 SNHLY, CDR2 FYNNEI. The CDR3: CASSEVGRQPQHF. DNA for the CDR3: TGTGCCAGCAGTGAAGTGGGACGACAGCCCCAGCATTTT.

The chain couples TRBV7-2 to TRBJ2-5; D unclear. The CDR3 length is 12 residues. CDR1 is SGHTA, CDR2 FQGNSA, per germline. Trimming stripped 5 bases from V and 7 bases from J, with 11 bases between. CDR3 sequence reads: CASSMDRGTQYF. The CDR3 nucleotides read TGTGCCAGCAGCATGGATCGTGGGACCCAGTACTTC.

This clonotype showed up many times. The chain employs TRBV20-1 and TRBJ2-7, with D possibly being TRBD2 (5 bases). From germline, CDR1 is DFQATT and CDR2 SNEGSKA (reference sequence). This CDR3 comprises 12 residues. V gave up 4 bases and J gave up 6 bases, with 13 bases separating them. As DNA, the CDR3 is TGCAGTGCTACCGGACTGGCGTTCGAGCAGTACGTC. Translation gives CSATGLAFEQYV.

The chain employs TRBV18 and TRBJ2-7, with TRBD2 identical over 8 bases. There are 15 residues in the CDR3. The germline V gene has CDR1 KGHSH and CDR2 LQKENI. V lost 3 bases to trimming and J lost 0 bases; unmatched junction nucleotides: 4. This CDR3 reads CASSPRGGDSYEQYV. The CDR3 nucleotides are TGTGCCAGCTCACCCCGGGGGGGGGACTCCTACGAGCAGTACGTC.

This clonotype showed up many times. The V call is TRBV20-1, the J call TRBJ2-7; D tentatively reads TRBD1 or TRBD2 (5 bases each). Germline CDR1 is DFQATT and CDR2 is SNEGSKA (reference sequence). The CDR3 consists of 12 residues. Trimming shortened V by 7 bases and J by 0 bases, and 10 bases separated the two germline ends. The DNA of the CDR3 is TGCAGTGGGGGACCCAGCTCCTACGAGCAGTACGTC. The encoded protein is CSGGPSSYEQYV.

On this clonotype itself: One end of the junction does not line up with germline, which may come from a read error. This chain links TRBV20-1 with TRBJ1-1; possibly TRBD1 for D (6 bases). Germline V gene lookup returns CDR1 DFQATT and CDR2 SNEGSKA (reference sequence). The CDR3 sequence is 14 residues long. CDR3 loop: CSAIPEGVNTEGFF. The CDR3 nucleotides read TGCAGTGCTATCCCAGAGGGGGTGAACACTGAAGGTTTCTTT.

This clonotype was detected many times. V usage is TRBV6-1 and J usage is TRBJ2-7; D possibly corresponds to TRBD1 (6 bases). The V gene's germline CDR1 is MNHNS and CDR2 SASEGT. Trimming took off 7 bases at V and 2 bases at J, with 12 bases between the two ends. The CDR3 spans 13 residues. The CDR3 DNA follows: TGTGCCAGCACCTCGACAGGCCCCTACGAGCAGTACGTC. Protein product: CASTSTGPYEQYV.